The 27 T cell receptor beta chains given below trace back to one sample, sequenced in a study of blood T cells in healthy people across ages. Using a J-beta primer mix together with a sample-barcoded 5' primer, a second PCR was run for roughly 6 to 12 cycles. Each CDR3 protein is one row after TCRdb ran MiXCR on the 5' RACE reads. The profile shows just under 900,000 distinct CDR3 sequences, about 28% of them singletons. The specimen was blood. These receptors were obtained from a woman older than 75 in good health.

The table lists this clonotype with many counts. The V call is TRBV24-1, the J call TRBJ1-2, with 10 bases matching TRBD1. CDR1 and CDR2 (germline): KGHDR, SFDVKD. The V segment lost 3 bases and the J segment 4 bases; nucleotides outside the gene matches: 1. The CDR3 length is 14 residues. Written as DNA, the CDR3 is TGTGCCACCAGTGATCGGACAGGGGGCTATGGCTACACCTTC. It yields the protein CATSDRTGGYGYTF.

As to this clonotype: A much larger clone differs from this one at a single base, so this may be a read error. The chain couples TRBV24-1 to TRBJ2-1; D ambiguous. Trimming stripped 5 bases from V and 3 bases from J, with 7 bases between. This CDR3 comprises 13 residues. Germline V gene data show CDR1 as KGHDR and CDR2 as SFDVKD. In nucleotides, the CDR3 is TGTGCCACCAGTGCCACTAACTACAATGAGCAGTTCTTC. Protein product: CATSATNYNEQFF.

The table lists this clonotype with many counts. V usage is TRBV12-3 or TRBV12-4 and J usage is TRBJ2-1, with TRBD2 matching 13 bases. J gave up 9 bases and V 6 bases, and 5 bases lay outside the gene matches. The CDR3 covers 14 residues. CDR3 protein: CASSRGLAGAEQFF. As DNA, the CDR3 is TGTGCCAGCAGCCGAGGACTAGCGGGGGCTGAGCAGTTCTTC.

This chain uses TRBV20-1 with TRBJ1-1, with TRBD1 matching over 7 bases. This CDR3 region has 13 residues. Germline V gene data show CDR1 as DFQATT and CDR2 as SNEGSKA (reference sequence). In DNA, the CDR3 is TGCAGGGCGAGGGACAGAAGGAACACTGAAGCTTTCTTT. Its translation is CRARDRRNTEAFF.

This clonotype was seen repeatedly, ten times or more. V usage is TRBV7-2 and J usage is TRBJ2-1; 8 positions agree with TRBD1. CDR1 SGHTA and CDR2 FQGNSA come from the germline V gene. Trimming at V came to 5 bases and at J to 6 bases, leaving 9 bases not matched to a gene. The CDR3 has 15 residues. The CDR3 bases are TGTGCCAGCAGCAAAGACAGGGGTATCACCAATGAGCAGTTCTTC. Encoded protein: CASSKDRGITNEQFF. Based on the CDR3 plus reference TRBV7-2 and TRBJ2-1, the full variable domain is GAGVSQSPSNKVTEKGKDVELRCDPISGHTALYWYRQSLGQGLEFLIYFQGNSAPDKSGLPSDRFSAERTGGSVSTLTIQRTQQEDSAVYLCASSKDRGITNEQFFGPGTRLTVL.

This clonotype has a count of ten or more. CDR3 region: CASSDRAPYEQYF. The CDR3, as DNA: TGTGCCAGCTCGGACAGAGCACCCTACGAGCAGTACTTC. The chain links TRBV6-2 or TRBV6-3 to TRBJ2-7; a weak D match, TRBD1 (6 bases). CDR3 length: 13 residues. V gave up 8 bases and J gave up 2 bases, with 13 bases separating them. The germline V gene encodes CDR1 MNHEY and CDR2 SVGEGT.

This clonotype appeared a few times. The chain links TRBV11-3 to TRBJ2-5; 11 positions match TRBD1. The trim removed 0 bases at V and 5 bases at J, leaving 2 bases unmatched. CDR1 is SGHNT, CDR2 YENEEA, per germline. The CDR3 consists of 15 residues. CDR3 loop: CASSLDGTGGETQYF. DNA of the CDR3: TGTGCCAGCAGCTTAGATGGGACAGGGGGTGAGACCCAGTACTTC.

This clonotype occurred many times. The V call is TRBV20-1, the J call TRBJ1-5, with 9 bases aligning to TRBD1. The germline V gene encodes CDR1 DFQATT and CDR2 SNEGSKA (reference sequence). The CDR3 spans 16 residues. The V gene end was trimmed by 0 bases and the J gene end by 4 bases; junction bases not matched to a gene: 7. The CDR3 is CSARDQQGAPNQPQHF. CDR3 nucleotide sequence: TGCAGTGCTAGAGATCAACAGGGGGCTCCGAATCAGCCCCAGCATTTT.

The table lists this clonotype with a few counts. The chain links TRBV29-1 to TRBJ2-3; D not resolved. Germline CDR1 and CDR2: SQVTM and ANQGSEA. The CDR3 is 10 amino acids. The CDR3 region is CTTNTDTQYF. The CDR3 coding sequence is TGCACCACTAACACAGATACGCAGTATTTT.

Only one count was recorded for this clonotype. The rearrangement links TRBV20-1 to TRBJ1-5, with 9 bases matching TRBD1. The CDR3 totals 15 residues. CDR1 and CDR2 (germline): DFQATT, SNEGSKA (reference sequence). The junction had 8 bases not matched to a gene; V was cut back by 2 bases and J by 6 bases. In DNA form, the CDR3 reads TGCAGTGCTAGAATCCGGGACAGGGATTTTCAGCCCCAGCATTTT. Translation gives CSARIRDRDFQPQHF.

This clonotype was seen many times. CDR3 sequence: CAISVEGGPTDTQYF. The CDR3 DNA is TGTGCCATCAGTGTCGAGGGGGGGCCCACAGATACGCAGTATTTT. The chain is built from TRBV10-3 and TRBJ2-3, with a weak D call TRBD2 (7 bases). Germline CDR1 reads ENHRY; CDR2 reads SYGVKD. The CDR3 is 15 residues long. The germline V and J ends were trimmed by 4 bases and 2 bases, with 13 bases remaining between them.

In this sample, this clonotype turned up many times. V and J are TRBV10-3 and TRBJ2-7; D remains ambiguous. The length of the CDR3 is 14 residues. V gave up 1 base and J gave up 3 bases, with 10 bases separating them. Germline V lookup: CDR1 ENHRY, CDR2 SYGVKD. The CDR3 DNA reads TGTGCCATCAGTGAGTTAGGCGGCGGCTACGAGCAGTACTTC. Protein sequence: CAISELGGGYEQYF.

With respect to this clonotype: With a much larger clone just one base away, this may be a read error. This chain uses TRBV6-2 or TRBV6-3 with TRBJ2-5, with 9 positions matching TRBD2. Germline V lookup: CDR1 MNHEY, CDR2 SVGEGT. Trimming at V came to 5 bases and at J to 1 base, leaving 14 bases not matched to a gene. This CDR3 comprises 18 residues. The CDR3 region is CASSRAGTSSAIQETQYF. The CDR3 region has the DNA TGTGCCAGCAGTCGAGCCGGGACTAGCAGCGCAATCCAAGAGACCCAGTACTTC.

V usage is TRBV27 and J usage is TRBJ1-2; TRBD1 aligns across 9 bases. The junction had 18 bases not matched to a gene; V was cut back by 3 bases and J by 4 bases. The V gene's germline CDR1 is MNHEY and CDR2 SMNVEV (reference sequence). This CDR3 is 19 amino acids long. The CDR3 protein is CASSFSSGGTGYSTYGYTF. In DNA, the CDR3 is TGTGCCAGCAGTTTCTCCTCTGGGGGGACAGGGTATTCGACCTATGGCTACACCTTC.

The V gene is TRBV7-9, the J gene TRBJ2-7; D unclear. The germline gives CDR1 SEHNR, CDR2 FQNEAQ (reference sequence). V was shortened by 1 base and J by 1 base, with 8 bases between the two germline ends. This CDR3 region has 14 residues. The CDR3 DNA is TGTGCCAGCAGCTTAGATGGACCTTCCTACGAGCAGTACTTC. Translating gives CASSLDGPSYEQYF.

This clonotype has just a few counts. The V call is TRBV7-9, the J call TRBJ2-2; D possibly corresponds to TRBD1 (6 bases). V was clipped by 1 base and J by 4 bases, with 13 bases between them. The germline gives CDR1 SEHNR, CDR2 FQNEAQ (reference sequence). CDR3 length equals 16 residues. CDR3 nucleotide sequence: TGTGCCAGCAGCTTAGGCTCGACAGGAATCACCGGGGAGCTGTTTTTT. Its translation is CASSLGSTGITGELFF.

About this clonotype: Mismatch with germline at one junction end may stem from a read error. The rearrangement links TRBV30 to TRBJ2-1; D is undetermined. Looked up from germline, CDR1 is GTSNPN and CDR2 is SVGIG (reference sequence). The CDR3 is 10 residues long. In DNA form, the CDR3 reads TGTGCCTGGAGTGTGAATGAGCAGCTCTTC. It specifies CAWSVNEQLF.

As to this clonotype: The junction shows a germline mismatch at one end, possibly a read error. This chain uses TRBV12-3 or TRBV12-4 with TRBJ2-3; no clear D. This CDR3 has 12 amino acids. Here the CDR3 DNA reads TGTGCCGGCAGTTTAAGGGCAGATGCGCAGTATTTT. It yields the protein CAGSLRADAQYF.

In its sample, this clonotype was seen many times. The rearrangement joins TRBV27 to TRBJ2-5; perhaps TRBD1 as D (6 bases). From germline, CDR1 is MNHEY and CDR2 SMNVEV (reference sequence). The V and J ends lost 5 bases and 3 bases respectively, with 16 bases between them. CDR3 length: 15 residues. CDR3 sequence: CASSALTGIKETQYF. The CDR3, as DNA: TGTGCCAGCAGTGCTCTAACAGGGATAAAAGAGACCCAGTACTTC.

This clonotype was detected only a few times. CDR3 sequence reads: CAWSPSLIRTGGREQYF. In DNA, the CDR3 is TGTGCCTGGAGTCCTTCTCTAATTCGGACAGGTGGACGCGAGCAGTACTTC. This chain joins TRBV30 and TRBJ2-7, with 7 nucleotides matching TRBD1. CDR1 GTSNPN and CDR2 SVGIG come from the germline V gene (reference sequence). After removal of 2 bases from V and 6 bases from J, the junction contained 19 bases not matched to a gene. The CDR3 totals 17 residues.

Turning to this clonotype: One end of the junction varies from germline; a read error may be responsible. The chain combines TRBV12-3 or TRBV12-4 with TRBJ1-4, with D perhaps TRBD1 (6 bases). This CDR3 comprises 14 residues. The DNA for the CDR3 is TGTGCCGGCAGTCCCGGACAGCCTAATGAAAAACTGTTTTTT. It yields the protein CAGSPGQPNEKLFF.

The J gene is TRBJ2-1, the V gene TRBV20-1; 10 bases agree with TRBD1. Germline V gene sequence: CDR1 DFQATT, CDR2 SNEGSKA (reference sequence). This CDR3 comprises 13 residues. Trimming at V came to 3 bases and at J to 7 bases, leaving 3 bases not matched to a gene. CDR3 region: CSARTGGKNEQFF. The CDR3 DNA sequence: TGCAGTGCTAGGACAGGGGGCAAGAATGAGCAGTTCTTC.

This chain uses TRBV6-2 or TRBV6-3 with TRBJ2-7; D possibly matches TRBD1 or TRBD2 (5 bases each). The CDR3 extends over 17 amino acids. V lost 4 bases and J 0 bases, leaving 19 bases between the germline ends. Germline CDR1 reads MNHEY; CDR2 reads SVGEGT. The CDR3 region is CASSFYPGRDRSYEQYF. In nucleotides, the CDR3 is TGTGCCAGCAGTTTCTACCCAGGACGGGACCGCTCCTACGAGCAGTACTTC.

The rearrangement joins TRBV5-1 to TRBJ2-5, with D perhaps TRBD1 (6 bases). In germline, CDR1 is SGHRS, CDR2 YFSETQ. V lost 3 bases to trimming and J lost 5 bases, with 20 bases between them. The CDR3 consists of 16 residues. Written as DNA, the CDR3 is TGCGCCAGCAGCTCGGGGACAACTAGGGCCAGGGAGACCCAGTACTTC. Protein: CASSSGTTRARETQYF.

This clonotype was found many times. This could be a read error, since a much larger clone is one nucleotide away. The V and J genes are TRBV7-2 and TRBJ2-1, with D tentatively TRBD2 (6 bases). Gene TRBJ2-7 matches the end of the DNA better, so the J call may be wrong. CDR1 is SGHTA, CDR2 FQGNSA, per germline. CDR3 length: 14 amino acids. The CDR3 protein is CASSWGVSYNEQYF. The CDR3 nucleotides are TGTGCCAGCAGCTGGGGGGTCTCGTACAATGAGCAGTACTTC.

Only a few counts were recorded for this clonotype. This may come from a read error, since a much larger clone is one base off. The chain employs TRBV20-1 and TRBJ2-5; the match to TRBD2 covers 14 bases. The CDR3 runs 16 residues. Unmatched junction bases numbered 16, after V lost 5 bases and J lost 11 bases. Germline V gives CDR1 DFQATT, CDR2 SNEGSKA (reference sequence). CDR3 sequence reads: CSAGGTSGGRGNEQYF. CDR3 coding DNA: TGCAGTGCTGGTGGGACTAGCGGGGGAAGGGGGAATGAGCAGTACTTC.

This rearrangement joins TRBV9 to TRBJ1-2, with 12 bases lining up with TRBD1. The CDR3 length is 14 residues. V was clipped by 2 bases and J by 13 bases; unmatched bases: 9. CDR1 and CDR2 from the germline V gene are SGDLS and YYNGEE. Here the CDR3 reads CASSVRGQGARVTF. The CDR3 DNA follows: TGTGCCAGCAGCGTCCGGGGACAGGGGGCGCGTGTCACCTTC.